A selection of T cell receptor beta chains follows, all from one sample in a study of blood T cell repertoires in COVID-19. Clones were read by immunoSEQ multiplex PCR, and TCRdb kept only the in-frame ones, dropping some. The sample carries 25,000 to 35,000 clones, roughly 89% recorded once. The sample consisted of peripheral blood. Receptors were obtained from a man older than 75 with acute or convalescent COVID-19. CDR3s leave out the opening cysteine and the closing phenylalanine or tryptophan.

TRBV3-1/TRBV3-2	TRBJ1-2	ASNPGGSIGGYT
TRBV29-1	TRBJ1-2	SADRTGGYGYT
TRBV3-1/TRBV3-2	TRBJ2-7	ASSQDLPSNDEQY
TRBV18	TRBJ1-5	ASSPSPTLHQPQH
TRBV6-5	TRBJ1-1	ASRYDGVNTEAF
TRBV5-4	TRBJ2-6	ASSSGVGRSGANVLT
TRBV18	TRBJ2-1	ASSVAGDYNEQF
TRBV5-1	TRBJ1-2	ASGTGYGYT
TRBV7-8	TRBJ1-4	ASSPPGQVGEKLF
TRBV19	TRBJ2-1	ASSPPENRDGHEQF
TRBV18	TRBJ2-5	ASSPSGLPGGETQY
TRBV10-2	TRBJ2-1	ASSLTLAGGEQF
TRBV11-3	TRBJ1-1	ASGPTGPEAF
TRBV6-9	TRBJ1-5	ASSPNSNQPQH
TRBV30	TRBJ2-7	AWSVGGQIYEQY
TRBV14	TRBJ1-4	ASSQDWSDGKLF
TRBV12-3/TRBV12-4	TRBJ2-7	ASSLALRVEQY
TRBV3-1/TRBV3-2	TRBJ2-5	ASSHPLRQGKETQY
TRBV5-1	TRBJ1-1	ASSPGDTEAF
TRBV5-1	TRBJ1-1	ASSFNTNTEAF
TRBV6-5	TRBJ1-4	ASSYTDRGRGKLF
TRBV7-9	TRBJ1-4	ASSLQQGDEKLF
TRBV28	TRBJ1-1	ASSFWARGTEAF
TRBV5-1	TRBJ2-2	ASSLVAGGATGELF
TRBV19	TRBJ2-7	ASTPPDTHYEQY
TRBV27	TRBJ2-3	ASGRGVLRTGADTQY
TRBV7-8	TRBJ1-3	ASSLFVVSGNTIY
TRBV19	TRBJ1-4	ASRDRGEKLF
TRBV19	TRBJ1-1	ASRSPGTTEAF
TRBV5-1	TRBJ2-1	ASSLVAGLSSYNEQF
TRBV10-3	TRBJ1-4	AIRSGQDQGEKLF
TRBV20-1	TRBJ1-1	SASYTTGGTEAF
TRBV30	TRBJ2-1	AWRYRDRLDEQF
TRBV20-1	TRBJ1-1	SASGPVGPGAF
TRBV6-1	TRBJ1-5	ASSEADRGNSQPQH
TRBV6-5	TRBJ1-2	ASRRRGNYGYT
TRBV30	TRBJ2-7	AWSVGDYYEQY
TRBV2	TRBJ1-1	ATGQMNTEAF
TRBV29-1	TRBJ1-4	SVGVATNEKLF
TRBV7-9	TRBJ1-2	ASSLSSNYGYT
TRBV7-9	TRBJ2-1	ASSLVGGGYNEQF
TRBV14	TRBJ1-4	ASSQREGATNEKLF